This T cell receptor beta chain is from a study of identical twins. CDR3 length: 17 amino acids. Germline V gene lookup returns CDR1 SQVTM and CDR2 ANQGSEA. The junction had 9 bases not matched to a gene; V was cut back by 7 bases and J by 0 bases. TCRdb independently ran MiXCR on the 5' RACE reads; one entry per CDR3 protein. The sample contains more than 400,000 distinct CDR3 sequences, roughly 15% of which appear only once. This sample was also put to use in a study of yellow fever vaccine responses in identical twins.

Sequencing input: CD4+ T cells sorted from blood. The rearrangement links TRBV29-1 to TRBJ2-1, with TRBD2 identical over 13 bases. The clonotype originates from a woman aged 18-29 years in good health. CDR3 DNA sequence: TGCAGCGCCCTACTAGCGGGAGGGTCAATCTCCTACAATGAGCAGTTCTTC. Translated: CSALLAGGSISYNEQFF.